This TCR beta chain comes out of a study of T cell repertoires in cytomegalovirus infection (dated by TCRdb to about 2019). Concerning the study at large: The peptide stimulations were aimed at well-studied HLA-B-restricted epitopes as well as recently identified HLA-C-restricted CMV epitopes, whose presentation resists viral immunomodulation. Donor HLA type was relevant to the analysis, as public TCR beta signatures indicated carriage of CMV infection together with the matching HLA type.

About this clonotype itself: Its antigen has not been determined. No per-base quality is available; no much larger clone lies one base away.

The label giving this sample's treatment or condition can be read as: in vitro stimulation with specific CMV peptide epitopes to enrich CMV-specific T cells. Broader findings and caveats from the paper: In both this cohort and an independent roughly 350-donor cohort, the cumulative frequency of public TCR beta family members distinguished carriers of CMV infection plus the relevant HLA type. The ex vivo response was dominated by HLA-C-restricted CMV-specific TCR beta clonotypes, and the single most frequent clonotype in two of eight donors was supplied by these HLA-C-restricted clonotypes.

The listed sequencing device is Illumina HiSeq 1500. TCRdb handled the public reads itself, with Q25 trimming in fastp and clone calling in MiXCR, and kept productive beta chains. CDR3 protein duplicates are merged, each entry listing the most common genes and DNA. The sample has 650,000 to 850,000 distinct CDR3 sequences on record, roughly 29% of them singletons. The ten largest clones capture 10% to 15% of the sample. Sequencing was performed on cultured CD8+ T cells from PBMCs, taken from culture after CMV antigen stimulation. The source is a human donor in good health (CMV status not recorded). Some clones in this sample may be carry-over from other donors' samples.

This receptor has the CDR3 CASSFLVPQETQYF. The sequenced DNA is TGTGCCAGCAGCTTCCTCGTACCCCAAGAGACCCAGTACTTC. The V gene is TRBV7-8 and the J gene is TRBJ2-5; the D gene cannot be resolved reliably. The germline V gene specifies SGHVS as CDR1 and FQNEAQ as CDR2. The CDR3 contains 14 residues, cysteine and phenylalanine counted. The read is trimmed to its CDR3 DNA, 42 bases read in frame from base 1. The V end loses 3 bases and the J end loses 1 base, and a stretch of 9 bases separates them.